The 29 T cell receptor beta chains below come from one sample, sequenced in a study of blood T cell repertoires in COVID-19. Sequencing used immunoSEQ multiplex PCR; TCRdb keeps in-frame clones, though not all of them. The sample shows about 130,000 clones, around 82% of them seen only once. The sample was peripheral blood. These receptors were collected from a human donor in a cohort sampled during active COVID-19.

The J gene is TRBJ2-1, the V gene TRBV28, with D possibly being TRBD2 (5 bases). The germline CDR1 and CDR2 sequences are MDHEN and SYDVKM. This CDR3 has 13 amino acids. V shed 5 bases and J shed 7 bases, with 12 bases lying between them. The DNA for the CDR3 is TGTGCCAGCAGTAGCTCACTAGTGAATGAGCAGTTCTTC. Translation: CASSSSLVNEQFF.

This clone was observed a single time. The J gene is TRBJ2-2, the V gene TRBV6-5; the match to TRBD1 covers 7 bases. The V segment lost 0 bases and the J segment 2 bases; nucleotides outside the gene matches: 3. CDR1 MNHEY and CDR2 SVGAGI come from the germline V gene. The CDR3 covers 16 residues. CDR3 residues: CASSYSWTGNTGELFF. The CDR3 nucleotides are TGTGCCAGCAGTTACTCTTGGACAGGAAACACCGGGGAGCTGTTTTTT.

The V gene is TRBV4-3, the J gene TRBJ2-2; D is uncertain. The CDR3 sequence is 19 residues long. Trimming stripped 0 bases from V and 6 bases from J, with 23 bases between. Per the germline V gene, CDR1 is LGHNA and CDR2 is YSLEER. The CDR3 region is CASSQEAWAGTLYAGELFF. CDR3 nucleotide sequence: TGCGCCAGCAGCCAAGAGGCGTGGGCAGGAACTTTGTATGCCGGGGAGCTGTTTTTT.

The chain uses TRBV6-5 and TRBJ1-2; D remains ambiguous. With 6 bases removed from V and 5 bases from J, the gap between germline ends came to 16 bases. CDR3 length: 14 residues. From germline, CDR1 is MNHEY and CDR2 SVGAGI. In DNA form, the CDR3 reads TGTGCCAGCAGACCCCCGGGGTTGTGGTATGGCTACACCTTC. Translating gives CASRPPGLWYGYTF.

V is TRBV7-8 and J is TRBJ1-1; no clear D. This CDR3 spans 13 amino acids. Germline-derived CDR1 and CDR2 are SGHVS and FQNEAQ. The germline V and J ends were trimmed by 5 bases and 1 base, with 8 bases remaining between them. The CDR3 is CASSLTGNTEAFF. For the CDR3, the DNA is TGTGCCAGCAGCCTCACGGGGAACACTGAAGCTTTCTTT.

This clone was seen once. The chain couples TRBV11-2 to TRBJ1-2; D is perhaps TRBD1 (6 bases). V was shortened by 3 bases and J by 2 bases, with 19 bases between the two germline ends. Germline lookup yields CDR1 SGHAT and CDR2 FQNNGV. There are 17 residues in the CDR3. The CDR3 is CASSLSPLSGQNYGYTF. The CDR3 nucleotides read TGTGCCAGCAGCTTGTCCCCTCTCTCCGGACAGAACTATGGCTACACCTTC.

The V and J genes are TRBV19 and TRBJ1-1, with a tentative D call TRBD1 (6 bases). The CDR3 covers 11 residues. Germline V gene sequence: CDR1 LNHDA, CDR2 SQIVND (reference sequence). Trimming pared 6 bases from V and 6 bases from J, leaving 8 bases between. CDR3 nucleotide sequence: TGTGCCAGTAGGACAGGCGCTGAAGCTTTCTTT. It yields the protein CASRTGAEAFF.

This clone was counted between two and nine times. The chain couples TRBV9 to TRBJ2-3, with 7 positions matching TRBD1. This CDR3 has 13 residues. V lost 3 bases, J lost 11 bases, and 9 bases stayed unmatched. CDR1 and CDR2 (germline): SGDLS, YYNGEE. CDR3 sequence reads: CASSGTGAALQYF. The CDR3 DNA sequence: TGTGCCAGCAGCGGAACAGGGGCGGCTTTGCAGTATTTT.

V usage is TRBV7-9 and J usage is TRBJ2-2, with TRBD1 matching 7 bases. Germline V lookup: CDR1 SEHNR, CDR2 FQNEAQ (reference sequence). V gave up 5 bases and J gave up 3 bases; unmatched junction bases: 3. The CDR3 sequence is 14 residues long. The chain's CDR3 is CASSTDRDTGELFF. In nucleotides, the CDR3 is TGTGCCAGCAGCACCGACAGGGACACCGGGGAGCTGTTTTTT.

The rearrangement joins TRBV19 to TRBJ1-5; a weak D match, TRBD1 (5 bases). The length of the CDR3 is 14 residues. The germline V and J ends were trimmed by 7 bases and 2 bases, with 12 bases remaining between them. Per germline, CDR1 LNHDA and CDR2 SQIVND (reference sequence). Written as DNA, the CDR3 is TGTGCCAGTATAGGCGGGACGCGCAATCAGCCCCAGCATTTT. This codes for CASIGGTRNQPQHF.

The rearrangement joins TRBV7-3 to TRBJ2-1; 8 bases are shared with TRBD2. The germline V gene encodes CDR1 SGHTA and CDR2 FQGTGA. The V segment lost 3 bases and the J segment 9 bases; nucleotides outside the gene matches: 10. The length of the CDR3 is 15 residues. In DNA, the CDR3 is TGTGCCAGCAGCTTTAGCGGGGCCCTGGTGGGTGAGCAGTTCTTC. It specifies CASSFSGALVGEQFF.

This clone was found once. The CDR3, as DNA: TGTGCCAGCAGTTACTCCTCCCTCACTGAAGCTTTCTTT. Residues: CASSYSSLTEAFF. The genes are TRBV6-2 or TRBV6-3 and TRBJ1-1; the D is unclear. The CDR3 is 13 amino acids. CDR1 is MNHEY, CDR2 SVGEGT, per germline. Trimming pared 0 bases from V and 4 bases from J, leaving 6 bases between.

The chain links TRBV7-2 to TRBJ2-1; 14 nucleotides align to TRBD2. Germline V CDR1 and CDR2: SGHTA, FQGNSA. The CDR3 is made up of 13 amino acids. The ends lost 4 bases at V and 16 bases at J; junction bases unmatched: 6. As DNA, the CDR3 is TGTGCCAGCAGCTCGGGACTAGCGGGAGTATTATTCTTC. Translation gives CASSSGLAGVLFF.

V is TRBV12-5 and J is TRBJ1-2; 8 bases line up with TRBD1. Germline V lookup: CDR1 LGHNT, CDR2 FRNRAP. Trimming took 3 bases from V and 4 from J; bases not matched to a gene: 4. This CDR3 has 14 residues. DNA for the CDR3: TGTGCTAGTGGTTTCTTGGACAGGGCCTATGGCTACACCTTC. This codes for CASGFLDRAYGYTF.

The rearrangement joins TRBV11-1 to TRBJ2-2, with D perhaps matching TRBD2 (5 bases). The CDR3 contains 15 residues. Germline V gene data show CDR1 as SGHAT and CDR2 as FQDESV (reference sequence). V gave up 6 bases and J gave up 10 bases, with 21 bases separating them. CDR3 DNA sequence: TGTGCCAGCAGAAGCAGGAGGAGTAACAATCCGGAGCTGTTTTTT. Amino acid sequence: CASRSRRSNNPELFF.

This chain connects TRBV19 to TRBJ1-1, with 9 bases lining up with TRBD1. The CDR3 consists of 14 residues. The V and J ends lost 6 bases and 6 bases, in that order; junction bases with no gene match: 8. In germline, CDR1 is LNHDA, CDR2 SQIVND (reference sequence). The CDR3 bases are TGTGCCAGTAGACACCGGGACAGGGCTGCTGAAGCTTTCTTT. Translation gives CASRHRDRAAEAFF.

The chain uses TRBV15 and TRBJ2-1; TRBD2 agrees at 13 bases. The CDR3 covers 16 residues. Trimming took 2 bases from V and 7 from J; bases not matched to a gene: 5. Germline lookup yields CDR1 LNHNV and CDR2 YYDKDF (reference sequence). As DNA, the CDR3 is TGTGCCACCAGCAGAAGACTAGCGGGGGGTTATAATGAGCAGTTCTTC. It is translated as CATSRRLAGGYNEQFF. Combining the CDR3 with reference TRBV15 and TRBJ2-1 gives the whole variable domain DAMVIQNPRYQVTQFGKPVTLSCSQTLNHNVMYWYQQKSSQAPKLLFHYYDKDFNNEADTPDNFQSRRPNTSFCFLDIRSPGLGDTAMYLCATSRRLAGGYNEQFFGPGTRLTVL.

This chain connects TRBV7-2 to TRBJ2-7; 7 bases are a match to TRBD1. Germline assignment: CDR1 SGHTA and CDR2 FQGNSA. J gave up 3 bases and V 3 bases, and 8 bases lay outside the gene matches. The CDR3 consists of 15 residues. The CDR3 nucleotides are TGTGCCAGCAGCTTGTCCCGGGACAGTCTCTACGAGCAGTACTTC. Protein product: CASSLSRDSLYEQYF. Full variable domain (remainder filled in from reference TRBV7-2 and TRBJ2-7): GAGVSQSPSNKVTEKGKDVELRCDPISGHTALYWYRQSLGQGLEFLIYFQGNSAPDKSGLPSDRFSAERTGGSVSTLTIQRTQQEDSAVYLCASSLSRDSLYEQYFGPGTRLTVT.

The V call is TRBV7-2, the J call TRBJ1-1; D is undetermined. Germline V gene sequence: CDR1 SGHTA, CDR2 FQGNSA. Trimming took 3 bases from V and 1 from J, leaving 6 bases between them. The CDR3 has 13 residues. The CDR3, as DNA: TGTGCCAGCAGCTTTGGAGGGAACACTGAAGCTTTCTTT. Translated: CASSFGGNTEAFF.

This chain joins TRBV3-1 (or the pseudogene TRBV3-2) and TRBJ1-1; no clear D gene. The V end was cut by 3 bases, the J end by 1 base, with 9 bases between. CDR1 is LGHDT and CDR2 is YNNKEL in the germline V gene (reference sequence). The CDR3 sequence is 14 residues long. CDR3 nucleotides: TGTGCCAGCAGCCATCGGGGTCCGAACACTGAAGCTTTCTTT. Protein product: CASSHRGPNTEAFF.

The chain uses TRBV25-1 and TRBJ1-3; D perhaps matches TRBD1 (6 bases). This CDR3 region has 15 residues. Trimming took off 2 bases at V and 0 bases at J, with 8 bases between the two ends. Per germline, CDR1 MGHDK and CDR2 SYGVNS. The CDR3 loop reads CASSEPGASGNTIYF. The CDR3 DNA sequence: TGTGCCAGCAGTGAACCAGGGGCCTCTGGAAACACCATATATTTT.

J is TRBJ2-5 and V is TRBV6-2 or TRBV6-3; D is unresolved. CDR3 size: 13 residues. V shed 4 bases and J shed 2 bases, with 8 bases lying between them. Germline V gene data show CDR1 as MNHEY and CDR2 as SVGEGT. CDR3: CASSFLRQETQYF. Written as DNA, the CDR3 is TGTGCCAGCAGTTTCCTCAGACAAGAGACCCAGTACTTC.

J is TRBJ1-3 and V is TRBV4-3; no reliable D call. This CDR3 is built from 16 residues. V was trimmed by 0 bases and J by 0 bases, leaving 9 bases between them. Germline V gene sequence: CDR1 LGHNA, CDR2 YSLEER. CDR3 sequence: CASSQDVAGSGNTIYF. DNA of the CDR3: TGCGCCAGCAGCCAAGACGTCGCAGGCTCTGGAAACACCATATATTTT.

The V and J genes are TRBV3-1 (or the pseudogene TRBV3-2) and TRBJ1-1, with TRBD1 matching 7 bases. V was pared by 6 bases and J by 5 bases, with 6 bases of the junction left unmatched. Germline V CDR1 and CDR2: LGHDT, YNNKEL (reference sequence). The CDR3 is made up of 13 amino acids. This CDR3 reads CASRGQMGTEAFF. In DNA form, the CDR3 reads TGTGCCAGCAGGGGACAGATGGGGACTGAAGCTTTCTTT.

The CDR3: CASADISNQPQHF. The CDR3 bases are TGTGCCAGCGCCGACATTAGCAATCAGCCCCAGCATTTT. The gene calls are TRBV7-8 and TRBJ1-5; no reliable D call. This CDR3 spans 13 amino acids. Trimming removed 8 bases at V and 0 bases at J, with 8 bases between. CDR1 SGHVS and CDR2 FQNEAQ come from the germline V gene.

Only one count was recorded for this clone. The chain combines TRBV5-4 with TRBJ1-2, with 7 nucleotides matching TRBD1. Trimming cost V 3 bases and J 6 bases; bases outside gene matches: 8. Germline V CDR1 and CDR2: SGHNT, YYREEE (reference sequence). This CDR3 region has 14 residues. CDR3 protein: CASSSRGTEHGYTF. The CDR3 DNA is TGTGCCAGCAGCTCCCGAGGGACAGAGCATGGCTACACCTTC.

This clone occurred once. CDR3 bases: TGTGCCAGCAGCGTAGGGACTAGTTCGGTAAAGACCCAGTACTTC. The encoded protein is CASSVGTSSVKTQYF. This chain links TRBV5-4 with TRBJ2-5; TRBD2 agrees at 8 bases. In germline, CDR1 is SGHNT, CDR2 YYREEE (reference sequence). The ends lost 4 bases at V and 6 bases at J; junction bases unmatched: 11. The CDR3 runs to 15 residues.

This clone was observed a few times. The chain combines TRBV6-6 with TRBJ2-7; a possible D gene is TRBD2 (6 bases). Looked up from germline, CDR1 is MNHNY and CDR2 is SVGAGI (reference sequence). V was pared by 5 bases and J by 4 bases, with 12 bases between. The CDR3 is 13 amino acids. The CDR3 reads CASSTPTSYEQYF. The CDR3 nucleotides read TGTGCCAGCAGTACACCGACTAGTTACGAGCAGTACTTC.

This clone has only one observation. The CDR3 loop is CASSWEGTETQYF. CDR3 nucleotide sequence: TGCGCCAGCAGCTGGGAGGGGACGGAGACCCAGTACTTC. The rearrangement joins TRBV5-1 to TRBJ2-5; 7 bases align to TRBD2. The V gene's germline CDR1 is SGHRS and CDR2 YFSETQ. The CDR3 contains 13 residues. The V and J ends lost 3 bases and 5 bases, in that order; junction bases with no gene match: 4.